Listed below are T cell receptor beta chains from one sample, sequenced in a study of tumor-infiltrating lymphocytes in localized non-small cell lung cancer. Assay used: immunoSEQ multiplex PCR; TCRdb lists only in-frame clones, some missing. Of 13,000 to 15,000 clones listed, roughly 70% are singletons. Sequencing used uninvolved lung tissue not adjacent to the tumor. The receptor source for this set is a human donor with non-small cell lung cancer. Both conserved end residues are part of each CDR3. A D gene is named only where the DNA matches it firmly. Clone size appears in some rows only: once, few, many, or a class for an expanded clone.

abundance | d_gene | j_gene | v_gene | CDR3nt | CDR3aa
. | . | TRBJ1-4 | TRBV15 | TGTGCCACCAGCACTGGAGGGAACCCGAATGAAAAACTGTTTTTT | CATSTGGNPNEKLFF
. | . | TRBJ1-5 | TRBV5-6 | TGTGCCAGCAGCTTGGGGCCTAATCAGCCCCAGCATTTT | CASSLGPNQPQHF
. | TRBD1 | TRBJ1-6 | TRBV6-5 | TGTGCCAGCAGTTATCGACAGGGTTTGTCTTCACCCCTCCACTTT | CASSYRQGLSSPLHF
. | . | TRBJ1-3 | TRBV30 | TGTGCCTGGAGTACGTTCAGCCGCTCTGGAAACACCATATATTTT | CAWSTFSRSGNTIYF
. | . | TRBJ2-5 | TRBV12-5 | TGTGCTAGTGGTCCTGGGCGTCCTGCGGCAATCCGGGAGACCCAGTACTTC | CASGPGRPAAIRETQYF
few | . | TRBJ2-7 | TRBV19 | TGTGCCAGTAAGAACACAGGGTCCTACGAGCAGTACTTC | CASKNTGSYEQYF
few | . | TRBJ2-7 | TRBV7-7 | TGTGCTAGCAGCTTAGCGCCGGGGGAGCGGGACAACTACGAGCAGTACTTC | CASSLAPGERDNYEQYF
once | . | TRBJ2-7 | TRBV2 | TGTGCCAGCAGCGCCACCGACAGGTTTACCTACGAGCAGTACTTC | CASSATDRFTYEQYF
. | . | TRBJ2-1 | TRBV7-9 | TGTGCCAGCAGCTTAAAGGCCCTCGGAAGTCATGAGCAGTTCTTC | CASSLKALGSHEQFF
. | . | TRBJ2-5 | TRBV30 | TGTGCCTGGACACAACAGGGTTGGTGGGAGACCCAGTACTTC | CAWTQQGWWETQYF
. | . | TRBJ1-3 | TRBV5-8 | TGTGCCAGCAGCCAACAGGCGGGCAGGGTCTACCGAAACACCATATATTTT | CASSQQAGRVYRNTIYF
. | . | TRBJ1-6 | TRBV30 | TGTGCCTGGAGTGTAGGAGAGTGGGGGGCTGGTTCACCCCTCCACTTT | CAWSVGEWGAGSPLHF
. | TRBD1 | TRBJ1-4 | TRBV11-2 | TGTGCCAGCAGCCACAGGGGAGGTGAAAAACTGTTTTTT | CASSHRGGEKLFF
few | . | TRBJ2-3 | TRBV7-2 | TGTGCCAGCAGCTTAGCGCTGGGGGGTCCGAGCACAGATACGCAGTATTTT | CASSLALGGPSTDTQYF
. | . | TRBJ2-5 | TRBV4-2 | TGTGCCAGCAGCCAGAATGCGGGGGAGACCCAGTACTTC | CASSQNAGETQYF
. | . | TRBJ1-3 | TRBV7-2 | TGTGCCAGCAGCCATCTAAGCGTTGGAAACACCATATATTTT | CASSHLSVGNTIYF
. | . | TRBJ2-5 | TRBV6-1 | TGTGCCAGCAGGACGCCTGAGACCCAGTACTTC | CASRTPETQYF
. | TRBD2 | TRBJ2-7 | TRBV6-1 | TGTGCCAGCAGCCAGCTACCGGGGGGCTACGAGCAGTACTTC | CASSQLPGGYEQYF
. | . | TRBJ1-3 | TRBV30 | TGTGCCTGGAGCCGGGGAGTCTTCTACTCTGGAAACACCATATATTTT | CAWSRGVFYSGNTIYF
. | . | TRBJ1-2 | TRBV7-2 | TGTGCCAGCAGCTTAGAAGCCGCGAACAACTATGGCTACACCTTC | CASSLEAANNYGYTF
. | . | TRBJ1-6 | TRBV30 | TGTGCCTGGAGTGCTCTAACGGGACCTGATTCACCCCTCCACTTT | CAWSALTGPDSPLHF
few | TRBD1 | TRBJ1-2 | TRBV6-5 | TGTGCCAGCAGTCCTACAGGGGATCCTAACTATGGCTACACCTTC | CASSPTGDPNYGYTF
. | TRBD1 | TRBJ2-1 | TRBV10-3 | TGTGCCATCAGTGGGGGCCAGGGGGATTACAATGAGCAGTTCTTC | CAISGGQGDYNEQFF
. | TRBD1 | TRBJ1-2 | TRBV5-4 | TGTGCCAGCAGCCGGGACAGACTAGGCTACACCTTC | CASSRDRLGYTF